This TCR beta chain stems from a study of blood T cell repertoires in COVID-19. Study-level background: Italy, Spain and the United States were the sources of the convalescent and acute COVID-19 samples. PBMCs, B-cell-depleted T cells, or T cells were the source of the cDNA or gDNA that made up the material.

CDR3 size: 16 residues. Germline CDR1 reads MNHEY; CDR2 reads SMNVEV (reference sequence). The junction had 15 bases not matched to a gene; V was cut back by 1 base and J by 12 bases. In the authors' methods: By means of reference gene primer amplification, nucleated cell counts were estimated. Clones were sequenced by immunoSEQ multiplex PCR, and TCRdb holds only the in-frame ones, with some missing. The V and J calls and clone size come from that table; D and trimming were worked out from the DNA. The data contain fewer than 300,000 clones, approximately 85% of them singletons. The chain couples TRBV27 to TRBJ2-1; 7 bases map to TRBD2. The receptor was isolated from a man aged 50 or older with active or convalescent COVID-19. Sequencing input: peripheral blood. CDR3: CASSLLGGGAREGQFF. The CDR3 DNA reads TGTGCCAGCAGTTTATTGGGCGGCGGGGCCAGGGAGGGGCAGTTCTTC.